Listed here are 26 T cell receptor beta chains from one sample, sequenced in a study of molecular identifiers for immune sequencing clone quantification. TCRdb reprocessed the PCR reads with MiXCR, giving one entry per CDR3 protein. The sample lists about 640,000 distinct CDR3 sequences; just under 20% were seen once. Source material: naive CD8+ T cells from blood, with Jurkat cell RNA spiked in. Subset specified: FACS-sorted CD8+CD4-CCR7+CD45RA+ naive T cells. The receptors were sampled from a human donor in good health. Some libraries in this study had Jurkat cell RNA spiked in.

In the case of this clonotype: This may come from a read error, since a much larger clone is one base off. The rearrangement joins TRBV9 to TRBJ2-1; 9 positions agree with TRBD1. From germline, CDR1 is SGDLS and CDR2 YYNGEE. With 3 bases clipped from V and 5 bases from J, the junction kept 9 bases outside the gene matches. This CDR3 has 16 residues. The CDR3 is CASSAGTGRYNNEQFF. CDR3 sequence (DNA): TGTGCCAGCAGCGCAGGGACAGGGCGGTACAACAATGAGCAGTTCTTC.

Only a few counts were recorded for this clonotype. The chain combines TRBV10-2 with TRBJ2-7; 10 bases agree with TRBD1. V was pared by 2 bases and J by 5 bases, with 6 bases of the junction left unmatched. Germline V gene sequence: CDR1 WSHSY, CDR2 SAAADI. This CDR3 is 15 amino acids long. The CDR3 protein is CASSEDRGPWDEQYF. For the CDR3, the DNA is TGCGCCAGCAGTGAGGACAGGGGGCCTTGGGACGAGCAGTACTTC.

There are many counts of this clonotype. The chain employs TRBV4-3 and TRBJ2-2, with 7 bases matching TRBD2. Per the germline V gene, CDR1 is LGHNA and CDR2 is YSLEER. V shed 0 bases and J 7 bases; nucleotides not matched to a gene: 2. This CDR3 is built from 14 residues. For the CDR3, the DNA is TGCGCCAGCAGCCAAGATCGGGGGGTCGGGGAGCTGTTTTTT. This translates into CASSQDRGVGELFF.

Of note for this clonotype: One junction end does not reproduce the germline sequence, and a read error may be involved. V usage is TRBV29-1 and J usage is TRBJ2-7, with 11 nucleotides matching TRBD2. This CDR3 has 13 residues. The germline gives CDR1 SQVTM, CDR2 ANQGSEA. Here the CDR3 DNA reads TGCGGCGTTGGGACTAGCGGCACCTACGAGCAGTACTTC. Protein sequence: CGVGTSGTYEQYF.

This clonotype was found many times. The chain recombines TRBV6-1 with TRBJ2-2; D is perhaps TRBD1 or TRBD2 (5 bases each). V lost 5 bases and J 4 bases, leaving 14 bases between the germline ends. This CDR3 region has 15 residues. In germline, CDR1 is MNHNS, CDR2 SASEGT. In nucleotides, the CDR3 is TGTGCCAGCAGTTCTCGCCGGGACGGCACCGGGGAGCTGTTTTTT. Translation gives CASSSRRDGTGELFF.

This sequence joins TRBV19 and TRBJ2-3, with TRBD2 identical over 8 bases. The CDR3 sequence is 16 residues long. V trimming: 5 bases; J trimming: 2 bases; junction bases outside the gene matches: 9. The germline V gene has CDR1 LNHDA and CDR2 SQIVND (reference sequence). Here the CDR3 DNA reads TGTGCCAGTAGTGGACTGAGTAGCGGGGACACAGATACGCAGTATTTT. This encodes CASSGLSSGDTDTQYF.

This clonotype was seen many times. This chain joins TRBV4-1 and TRBJ2-1; 8 bases agree with TRBD2. V shed 2 bases and J 3 bases; nucleotides not matched to a gene: 9. Germline loops: CDR1 MGHRA, CDR2 YSYEKL. This CDR3 comprises 17 residues. The CDR3, as DNA: TGCGCCAGCAGCCAATTGAGCGGGGGCCCCAACTACAATGAGCAGTTCTTC. This gives the protein CASSQLSGGPNYNEQFF.

Regarding this clonotype: The CDR3 end shows no conserved phenylalanine or tryptophan, and so a read error is likely. The gene calls are TRBV7-8 and TRBJ1-5; 10 bases match TRBD1. CDR1 is SGHVS, CDR2 FQNEAQ, per germline. The CDR3 spans 17 residues. J lost 7 bases, V lost 5 bases, and 14 bases had no gene match. CDR3 bases: TGTGCCAGCAGCCTAGGAGCGGGACAGGGGTTAGGGCAGCCCCAGCATCTT. Residues: CASSLGAGQGLGQPQHL.

This clonotype was counted ten times or more. J is TRBJ2-7 and V is TRBV6-1; TRBD1 matches at 7 bases. With 4 bases clipped from V and 5 bases from J, the junction kept 11 bases outside the gene matches. CDR1 is MNHNS and CDR2 is SASEGT in the germline V gene. The CDR3 consists of 15 residues. CDR3 in DNA: TGTGCCAGCAGTGCCCCGACAGGGAGCTGGGACGAGCAGTACTTC. Residues: CASSAPTGSWDEQYF.

This clonotype was detected ten times or more. This chain connects TRBV27 to TRBJ2-5; D remains ambiguous. Germline values: CDR1 MNHEY, CDR2 SMNVEV (reference sequence). Trimming cost V 4 bases and J 0 bases, with 0 bases left between them. This CDR3 contains 11 residues. The CDR3 nucleotides read TGTGCCAGCAGTTACCAAGAGACCCAGTACTTC. This encodes CASSYQETQYF.

At least ten counts were recorded for this clonotype. The chain joins TRBV2 to TRBJ2-2; unclear D gene. This CDR3 is 13 amino acids long. V lost 7 bases and J lost 0, with 6 bases in between. Germline CDR1 SNHLY, CDR2 FYNNEI. The CDR3 DNA is TGTGCCAGCAAACCCACGAACACCGGGGAGCTGTTTTTT. Amino acid sequence: CASKPTNTGELFF.

This clonotype was observed at least ten times. This rearrangement joins TRBV4-3 to TRBJ2-1, with a weak D call TRBD1 (5 bases). CDR1 and CDR2 from the germline V gene are LGHNA and YSLEER. The CDR3 is made up of 15 amino acids. Trimming left V 0 bases short and J 7 bases short, with 13 bases between. The CDR3 protein is CASSQDSGPLNEQFF. For the CDR3, the DNA is TGCGCCAGCAGCCAAGATTCAGGGCCTTTGAATGAGCAGTTCTTC.

This clonotype was found a few times. V is TRBV28 and J is TRBJ1-1; no firm D call. This CDR3 spans 12 amino acids. CDR1 is MDHEN, CDR2 SYDVKM, per germline. Trimming removed 5 bases from V and 7 bases from J, with 11 bases in between. In DNA, the CDR3 is TGTGCCAGCAGTGAGGTGGAAAATGAAGCTTTCTTT. Residues: CASSEVENEAFF.

This clonotype was counted between two and nine times. This chain joins TRBV10-3 and TRBJ2-7; D uncertain. Germline V gene data show CDR1 as ENHRY and CDR2 as SYGVKD. V lost 5 bases and J 0 bases, leaving 14 bases between the germline ends. CDR3 length equals 15 residues. CDR3 coding DNA: TGTGCCATCAGTCCAGACCCAGTGTTCTCCTACGAGCAGTACTTC. Translating it yields CAISPDPVFSYEQYF.

This clonotype was detected ten times or more. The chain links TRBV5-8 to TRBJ1-2; possibly TRBD1 for D (6 bases). There are 15 residues in the CDR3. CDR1 is SGHTS and CDR2 is YDEGEE in the germline V gene. V gave up 0 bases and J gave up 0 bases, with 9 bases separating them. The CDR3 here is CASSLGSGANYGYTF. The CDR3 coding sequence is TGTGCCAGCAGCTTGGGGTCAGGGGCTAACTATGGCTACACCTTC.

This clonotype appeared many times. The J gene is TRBJ2-5, the V gene TRBV12-3 or TRBV12-4; D not resolved. V was clipped by 3 bases and J by 1 base, with 12 bases between them. The CDR3 is 15 amino acids. As DNA, the CDR3 is TGTGCCAGCAGTTTTCATAAGCAGCTCCAAGAGACCCAGTACTTC. Translating it yields CASSFHKQLQETQYF.

This clonotype was recorded at least ten times. This chain joins TRBV7-9 and TRBJ1-2; D gene ambiguous. Trimming removed 10 bases from V and 4 bases from J, with 10 bases in between. The CDR3 length is 11 residues. The germline gives CDR1 SEHNR, CDR2 FQNEAQ (reference sequence). In DNA, the CDR3 is TGTGCCACAGGTAGTGTCTATGGCTACACCTTC. Its translation: CATGSVYGYTF.

The rearrangement joins TRBV29-1 to TRBJ2-1, with TRBD2 as a possible D gene (6 bases). With 4 bases removed from V and 2 bases from J, the gap between germline ends came to 9 bases. Germline CDR1 reads SQVTM; CDR2 reads ANQGSEA. CDR3 length equals 13 residues. CDR3 in amino acids: CSVGGTTYNEQFF. Written as DNA, the CDR3 is TGCAGCGTTGGCGGGACGACCTACAATGAGCAGTTCTTC.

The table lists this clonotype with many counts. The chain carries TRBV6-2 or TRBV6-3 and TRBJ2-7; D gene ambiguous. Trimming took 0 bases from V and 2 from J, leaving 5 bases between them. The CDR3 has 13 amino acids. The V gene's germline CDR1 is MNHEY and CDR2 SVGEGT. The CDR3 region is CASSYSQTYEQYF. CDR3 bases: TGTGCCAGCAGTTACTCACAGACCTACGAGCAGTACTTC.

About this clonotype: A much larger clone is a single base away; this may be a read error. The chain recombines TRBV20-1 with TRBJ1-1, with 7 bases that match TRBD1. The CDR3 consists of 20 residues. V was clipped by 0 bases and J by 4 bases; unmatched bases: 23. Germline V gives CDR1 DFQATT, CDR2 SNEGSKA (reference sequence). The CDR3 DNA reads TGCAGTGCTAGAGATAGGCAGGGGGTTGCTAACCCTATTGAGGGCACTGAAGCTTTCTTT. It encodes CSARDRQGVANPIEGTEAFF.

As to this clonotype: With a much larger clone just one base away, this may be a read error. The chain recombines TRBV29-1 with TRBJ1-2, with TRBD1 matching 9 bases. This CDR3 spans 12 amino acids. From germline, CDR1 is SQVTM and CDR2 ANQGSEA. The CDR3 reads CSVDRGTYGYAF. The CDR3 DNA reads as TGCAGCGTGGACAGGGGAACGTATGGCTACGCCTTC.

This clonotype showed up many times. CDR3 sequence: CATSSRQGPSGNTIYF. Written as DNA, the CDR3 is TGTGCCACCAGCAGCCGACAGGGGCCATCTGGAAACACCATATATTTT. V and J are TRBV15 and TRBJ1-3, with 8 bases matching TRBD1. The germline CDR1 and CDR2 sequences are LNHNV and YYDKDF (reference sequence). CDR3 length equals 16 residues. J was trimmed by 1 base and V by 3 bases; bases with no gene match: 5.

To note about this clonotype: The junction departs from the called germline gene at one end, perhaps through a read error. The chain joins TRBV6-5 to TRBJ1-3; perhaps TRBD1 as D (6 bases). The CDR3 contains 15 residues. From germline, CDR1 is MNHEY and CDR2 SVGAGI. CDR3: CASSSSRGSGNTMYF. The CDR3 region has the DNA TGTGCCAGCAGTTCGTCCAGGGGCTCTGGAAACACCATGTATTTT.

A remark on this clonotype: This clone may be a read error of a much larger clone one base away. This chain joins TRBV27 and TRBJ1-1; D not resolved. The CDR3 spans 14 residues. The germline CDR1 and CDR2 sequences are MNHEY and SMNVEV (reference sequence). The CDR3 region is CASGLVQTVTEAFF. CDR3 in DNA: TGTGCCAGCGGTTTAGTGCAGACGGTCACTGAAGCTTTCTTT.

As regards this clonotype: A read error may account for a junction end that differs from germline. CDR3 sequence: CAGSLGEGNQPQHF. CDR3 DNA: TGTGCCGGTAGCCTAGGGGAGGGCAATCAGCCCCAGCATTTT. The V gene is TRBV19, the J gene TRBJ1-5; D is perhaps TRBD1 (5 bases). CDR3 size: 14 residues. Germline lookup yields CDR1 LNHDA and CDR2 SQIVND (reference sequence).

This clonotype was seen at least ten times. The chain has TRBV20-1 and TRBJ2-3, with 7 bases identical to TRBD2. V gave up 3 bases and J gave up 4 bases; unmatched junction bases: 4. The germline V gene encodes CDR1 DFQATT and CDR2 SNEGSKA (reference sequence). This CDR3 is built from 13 residues. The CDR3 region has the DNA TGCAGTGCTAGGGGGGGGAGTGCAGATACGCAGTATTTT. Encoded protein: CSARGGSADTQYF.